Described below is a single T cell receptor beta chain sequence and its context. V trimming: 3 bases; J trimming: 0 bases; junction bases outside the gene matches: 7. The CDR3 runs 19 residues. Germline CDR1 is SGDLS and CDR2 is YYNGEE. Seattle patients were enrolled during active infection and followed longitudinally. These data originate in a study of blood T cell repertoires in COVID-19. Original processing methods: Reference gene primer amplification yielded estimated nucleated cell counts. Produced via immunoSEQ multiplex PCR; TCRdb's table is partial and in-frame only. From that table come the V and J calls and clone size; the DNA was used to work out D and trimming. This repertoire shows some 200,000 clones, 81% found once; its top ten account for 9.5% to 15%.

The sample comprised peripheral blood. The genes are TRBV9 and TRBJ2-1, with 15 positions matching TRBD2. The receptor was derived from a woman older than 75 with COVID-19, enrolled during active disease. CDR3 residues: CASSASGLAGGLSYNEQFF. For the CDR3, the DNA is TGTGCCAGCAGCGCCTCGGGACTAGCGGGGGGTCTCTCCTACAATGAGCAGTTCTTC.